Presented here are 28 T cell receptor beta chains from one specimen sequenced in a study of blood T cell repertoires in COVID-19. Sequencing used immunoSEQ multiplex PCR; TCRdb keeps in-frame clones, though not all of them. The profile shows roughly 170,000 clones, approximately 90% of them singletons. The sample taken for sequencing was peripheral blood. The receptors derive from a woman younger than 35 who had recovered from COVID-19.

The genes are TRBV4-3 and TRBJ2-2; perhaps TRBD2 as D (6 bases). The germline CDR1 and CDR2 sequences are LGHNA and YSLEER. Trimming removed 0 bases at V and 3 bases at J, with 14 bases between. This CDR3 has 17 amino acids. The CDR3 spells CASSQDIIGGDTGELFF. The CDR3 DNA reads TGCGCCAGCAGCCAAGATATAATTGGCGGGGACACCGGGGAGCTGTTTTTT.

DNA for the CDR3: TGTGCCAGCAGTCCGGGGGACGCGAGCTCCTACGAGCAGTACGTC. Translation: CASSPGDASSYEQYV. The chain links TRBV27 to TRBJ2-7; a weak D match, TRBD2 (6 bases). Germline lookup yields CDR1 MNHEY and CDR2 SMNVEV (reference sequence). V lost 5 bases and J 0 bases, leaving 14 bases between the germline ends. CDR3 length: 15 residues.

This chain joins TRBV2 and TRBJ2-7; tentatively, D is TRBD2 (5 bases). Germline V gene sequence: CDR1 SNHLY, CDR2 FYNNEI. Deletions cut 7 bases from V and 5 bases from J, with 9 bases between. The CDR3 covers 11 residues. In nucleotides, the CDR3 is TGTGCCAGCACGCCTAGCAACGAGCAGTACTTC. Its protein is CASTPSNEQYF.

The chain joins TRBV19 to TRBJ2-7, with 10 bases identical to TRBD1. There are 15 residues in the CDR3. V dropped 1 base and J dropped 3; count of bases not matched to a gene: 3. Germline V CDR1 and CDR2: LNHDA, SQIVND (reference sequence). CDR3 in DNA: TGTGCCAGTAGTATAGGGTGGACAGGGGGCTACGAGCAGTACTTC. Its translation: CASSIGWTGGYEQYF.

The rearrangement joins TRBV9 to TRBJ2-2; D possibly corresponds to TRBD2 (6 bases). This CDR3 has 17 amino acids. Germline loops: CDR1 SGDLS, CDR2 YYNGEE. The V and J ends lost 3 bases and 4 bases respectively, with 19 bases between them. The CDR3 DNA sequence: TGTGCCAGCAGCGGACCACGGAGGGGCGTTATCACCGGGGAGCTGTTTTTT. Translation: CASSGPRRGVITGELFF.

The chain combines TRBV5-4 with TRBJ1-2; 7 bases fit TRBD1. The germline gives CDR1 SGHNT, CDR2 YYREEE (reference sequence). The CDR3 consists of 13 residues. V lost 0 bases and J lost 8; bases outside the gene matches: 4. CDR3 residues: CASSLEGGAGYTF. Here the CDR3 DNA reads TGTGCCAGCAGCTTGGAAGGGGGCGCCGGCTACACCTTC. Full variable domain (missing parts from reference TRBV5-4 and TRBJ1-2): ETGVTQSPTHLIKTRGQQVTLRCSSQSGHNTVSWYQQALGQGPQFIFQYYREEENGRGNFPPRFSGLQFPNYSSELNVNALELDDSALYLCASSLEGGAGYTFGSGTRLTVV.

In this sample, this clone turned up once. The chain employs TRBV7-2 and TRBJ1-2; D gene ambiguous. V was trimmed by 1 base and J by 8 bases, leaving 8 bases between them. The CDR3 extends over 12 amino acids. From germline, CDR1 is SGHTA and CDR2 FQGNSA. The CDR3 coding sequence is TGTGCCAGCAGCTTAGTACGGGAGGGCTACACCTTC. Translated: CASSLVREGYTF.

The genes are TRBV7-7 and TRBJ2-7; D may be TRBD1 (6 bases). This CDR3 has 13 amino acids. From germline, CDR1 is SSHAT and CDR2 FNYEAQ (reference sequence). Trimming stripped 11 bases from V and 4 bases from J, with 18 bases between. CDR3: CAGLRDTRYEQYF. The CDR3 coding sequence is TGTGCCGGGCTCCGGGACACCAGGTACGAGCAGTACTTC.

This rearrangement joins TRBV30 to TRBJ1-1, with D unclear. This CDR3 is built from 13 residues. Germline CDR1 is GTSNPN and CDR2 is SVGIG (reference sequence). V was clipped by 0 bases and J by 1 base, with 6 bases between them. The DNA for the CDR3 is TGTGCCTGGAGTGTTACAGAGAACACTGAAGCTTTCTTT. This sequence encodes CAWSVTENTEAFF.

The CDR3 DNA sequence: TGTGCCAGTCGTAGACAAGGTGGTGGTGGGACTGAAGCTTTCTTT. It is translated as CASRRQGGGGTEAFF. The V and J genes are TRBV19 and TRBJ1-1; D is undetermined. Germline CDR1 LNHDA, CDR2 SQIVND (reference sequence). V gave up 8 bases and J gave up 5 bases, with 21 bases separating them. This CDR3 comprises 15 residues. Using reference TRBV19 and TRBJ1-1 for the parts outside the CDR3, the full variable domain is DGGITQSPKYLFRKEGQNVTLSCEQNLNHDAMYWYRQDPGQGLRLIYYSQIVNDFQKGDIAEGYSVSREKKESFPLTVTSAQKNPTAFYLCASRRQGGGGTEAFFGQGTRLTVV.

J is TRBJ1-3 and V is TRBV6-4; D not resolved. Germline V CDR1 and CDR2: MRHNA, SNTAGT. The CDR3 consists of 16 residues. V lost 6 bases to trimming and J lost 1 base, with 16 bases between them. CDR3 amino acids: CASSLSPPSSGNTIYF. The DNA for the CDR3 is TGTGCCAGCAGCCTCTCCCCCCCCAGTTCTGGAAACACCATATATTTT.

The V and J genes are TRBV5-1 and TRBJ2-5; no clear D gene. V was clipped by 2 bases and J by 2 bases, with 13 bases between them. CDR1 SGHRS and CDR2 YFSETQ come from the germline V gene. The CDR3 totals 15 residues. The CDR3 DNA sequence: TGCGCCAGCAGCTTAGCCTCAAACGTACAAGAGACCCAGTACTTC. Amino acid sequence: CASSLASNVQETQYF.

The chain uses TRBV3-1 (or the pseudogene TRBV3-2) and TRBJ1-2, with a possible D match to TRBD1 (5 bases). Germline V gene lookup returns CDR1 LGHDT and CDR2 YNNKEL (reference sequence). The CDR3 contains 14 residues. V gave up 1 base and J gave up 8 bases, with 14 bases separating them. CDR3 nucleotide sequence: TGTGCCAGCAGCCAAGTTCTCGGGGCGGGAGGCTACACCTTC. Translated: CASSQVLGAGGYTF.

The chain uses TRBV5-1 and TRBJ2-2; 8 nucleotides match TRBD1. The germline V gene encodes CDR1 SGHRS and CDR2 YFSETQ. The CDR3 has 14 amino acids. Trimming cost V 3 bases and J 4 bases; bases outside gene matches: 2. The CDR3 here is CASSSGQVTGELFF. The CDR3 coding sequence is TGCGCCAGCAGCTCGGGACAGGTCACCGGGGAGCTGTTTTTT.

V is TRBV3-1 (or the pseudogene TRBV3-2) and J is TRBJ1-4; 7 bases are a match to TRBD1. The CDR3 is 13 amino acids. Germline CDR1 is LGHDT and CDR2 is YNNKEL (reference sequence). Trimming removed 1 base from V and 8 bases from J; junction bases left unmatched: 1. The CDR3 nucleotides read TGTGCCAGCAGCCAAGGACAGGGCGAAAAACTGTTTTTT. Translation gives CASSQGQGEKLFF.

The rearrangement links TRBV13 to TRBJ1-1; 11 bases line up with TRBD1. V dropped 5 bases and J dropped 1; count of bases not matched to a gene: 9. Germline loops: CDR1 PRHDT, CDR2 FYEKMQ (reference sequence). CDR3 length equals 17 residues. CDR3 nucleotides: TGTGCCAGCAGCCCCGAGGGACAGGGGGGACCGAACACTGAAGCTTTCTTT. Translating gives CASSPEGQGGPNTEAFF.

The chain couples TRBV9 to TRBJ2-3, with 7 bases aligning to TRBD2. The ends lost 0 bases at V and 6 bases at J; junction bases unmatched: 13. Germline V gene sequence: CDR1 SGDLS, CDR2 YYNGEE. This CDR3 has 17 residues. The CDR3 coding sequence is TGTGCCAGCAGCGTAGGTTCAGCGGGGCCACCGTGGGATACGCAGTATTTT. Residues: CASSVGSAGPPWDTQYF.

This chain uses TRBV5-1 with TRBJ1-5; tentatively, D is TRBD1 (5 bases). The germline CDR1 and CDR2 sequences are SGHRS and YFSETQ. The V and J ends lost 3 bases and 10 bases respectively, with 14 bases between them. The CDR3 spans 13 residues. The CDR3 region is CASSYEPGGPQHF. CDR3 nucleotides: TGCGCCAGCAGCTACGAACCGGGGGGACCCCAGCATTTT.

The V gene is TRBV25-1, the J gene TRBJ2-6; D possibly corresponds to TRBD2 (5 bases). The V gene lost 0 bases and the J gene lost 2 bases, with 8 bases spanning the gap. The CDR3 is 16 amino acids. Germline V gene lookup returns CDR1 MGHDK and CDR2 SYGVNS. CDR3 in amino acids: CASSEYGVPGANVLTF. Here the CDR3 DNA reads TGTGCCAGCAGTGAATACGGGGTCCCTGGGGCCAACGTCCTGACTTTC.

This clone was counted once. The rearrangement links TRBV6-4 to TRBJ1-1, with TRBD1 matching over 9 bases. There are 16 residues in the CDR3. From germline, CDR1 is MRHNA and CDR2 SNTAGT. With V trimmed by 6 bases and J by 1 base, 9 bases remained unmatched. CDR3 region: CASRITGGARNTEAFF. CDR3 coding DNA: TGTGCCAGCAGAATAACAGGGGGCGCAAGGAACACTGAAGCTTTCTTT.

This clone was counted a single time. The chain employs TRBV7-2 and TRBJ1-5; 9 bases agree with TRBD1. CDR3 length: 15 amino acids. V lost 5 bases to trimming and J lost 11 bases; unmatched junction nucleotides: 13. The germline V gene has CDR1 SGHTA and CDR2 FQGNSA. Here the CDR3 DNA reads TGTGCCAGCAGCCCAGGGGGACAGGGTACGTTCGCCCAGCATTTT. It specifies CASSPGGQGTFAQHF.

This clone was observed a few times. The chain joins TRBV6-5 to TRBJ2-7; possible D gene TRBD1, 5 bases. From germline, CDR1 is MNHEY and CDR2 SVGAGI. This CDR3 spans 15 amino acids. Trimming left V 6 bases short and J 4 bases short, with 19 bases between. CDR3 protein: CASRKNTAQGYEQYF. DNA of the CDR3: TGTGCCAGCAGGAAAAATACCGCCCAGGGATACGAGCAGTACTTC.

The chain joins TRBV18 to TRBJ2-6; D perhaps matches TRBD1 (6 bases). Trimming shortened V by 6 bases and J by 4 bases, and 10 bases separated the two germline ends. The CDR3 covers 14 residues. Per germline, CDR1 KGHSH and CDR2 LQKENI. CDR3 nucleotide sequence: TGTGCCAGCTCTGGGGGCGCCGGGGCCAACGTCCTGACTTTC. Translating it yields CASSGGAGANVLTF.

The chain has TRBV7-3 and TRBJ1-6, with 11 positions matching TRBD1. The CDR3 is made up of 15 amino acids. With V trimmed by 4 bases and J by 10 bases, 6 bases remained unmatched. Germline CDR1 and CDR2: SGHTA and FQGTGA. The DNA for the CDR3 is TGTGCCAGCAGCTATGGACAGGGGGCAGGGTCACCCCTCCACTTT. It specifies CASSYGQGAGSPLHF.

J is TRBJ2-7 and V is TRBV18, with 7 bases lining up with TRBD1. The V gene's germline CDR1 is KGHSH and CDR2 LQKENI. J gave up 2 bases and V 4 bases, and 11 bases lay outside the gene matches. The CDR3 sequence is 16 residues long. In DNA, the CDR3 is TGTGCCAGCTCACTCACCCCGGGACAGAAACCCTACGAGCAGTACTTC. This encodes CASSLTPGQKPYEQYF.

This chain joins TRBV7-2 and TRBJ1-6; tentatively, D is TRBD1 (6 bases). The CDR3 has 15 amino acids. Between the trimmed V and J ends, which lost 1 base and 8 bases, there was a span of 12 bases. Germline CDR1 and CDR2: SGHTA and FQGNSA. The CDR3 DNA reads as TGTGCCAGCAGCTTAGTGGCGGACAGTTATTCACCCCTCCACTTT. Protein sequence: CASSLVADSYSPLHF. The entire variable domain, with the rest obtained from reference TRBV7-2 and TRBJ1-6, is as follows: GAGVSQSPSNKVTEKGKDVELRCDPISGHTALYWYRQSLGQGLEFLIYFQGNSAPDKSGLPSDRFSAERTGGSVSTLTIQRTQQEDSAVYLCASSLVADSYSPLHFGNGTRLTVT.

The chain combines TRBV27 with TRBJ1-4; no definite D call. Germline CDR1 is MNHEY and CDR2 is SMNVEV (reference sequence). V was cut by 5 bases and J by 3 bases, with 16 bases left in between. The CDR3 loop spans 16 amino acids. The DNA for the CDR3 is TGTGCCAGCAGTCGGAGACTACTCGCCTCTAATGAAAAACTGTTTTTT. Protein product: CASSRRLLASNEKLFF.

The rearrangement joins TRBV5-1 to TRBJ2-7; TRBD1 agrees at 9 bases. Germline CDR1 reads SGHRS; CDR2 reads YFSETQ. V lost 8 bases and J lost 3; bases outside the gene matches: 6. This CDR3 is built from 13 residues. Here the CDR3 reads CASSGQGSYEQYF. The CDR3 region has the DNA TGCGCCAGTTCGGGACAGGGAAGCTACGAGCAGTACTTC.